Presented here are 32 T cell receptor beta chains from one specimen sequenced in a study of T cell changes during pregnancy in multiple sclerosis. Sequencing used immunoSEQ multiplex PCR; TCRdb keeps in-frame clones, though not all of them. The profile shows around 40,000 clones, 90% of them singletons. This specimen was CD4+ T cells from peripheral blood mononuclear cells, taken in the first trimester of pregnancy. The receptors shown here come from a female donor in good health, enrolled as a control in a pregnancy study.

The V and J genes are TRBV7-8 and TRBJ1-5; D unresolved. Per the germline V gene, CDR1 is SGHVS and CDR2 is FQNEAQ. CDR3 length: 17 residues. V lost 4 bases and J lost 0, with 16 bases in between. In DNA form, the CDR3 reads TGTGCCAGCAGCTCCCTCGACCGGAGAAATAGCAATCAGCCCCAGCATTTT. Translation: CASSSLDRRNSNQPQHF.

The chain is built from TRBV6-1 and TRBJ2-7; no reliable D call. The germline V gene has CDR1 MNHNS and CDR2 SASEGT. This CDR3 spans 13 amino acids. Trimming pared 8 bases from V and 0 bases from J, leaving 11 bases between. CDR3: CASLRISSYEQYF. CDR3 bases: TGTGCCAGCTTGAGGATATCCTCCTACGAGCAGTACTTC.

The count of this clone is one. The chain combines TRBV4-1 with TRBJ2-7; 8 bases agree with TRBD2. The CDR3 runs to 15 residues. The ends lost 1 base at V and 2 bases at J; junction bases unmatched: 4. CDR1 is MGHRA and CDR2 is YSYEKL in the germline V gene. The CDR3 sequence: CASSQGAGGTYEQYF. The DNA of the CDR3 is TGCGCCAGCAGCCAAGGTGCGGGGGGAACCTACGAGCAGTACTTC.

CDR3 sequence: CASSFIKGTESYNEQFF. The CDR3 DNA reads as TGTGCCAGCAGCTTTATCAAAGGGACTGAGTCCTACAATGAGCAGTTCTTC. The rearrangement uses TRBV5-4 and TRBJ2-1; D perhaps matches TRBD2 (6 bases). This CDR3 is built from 17 residues. With 2 bases removed from V and 1 base from J, the gap between germline ends came to 16 bases. Germline V gene lookup returns CDR1 SGHNT and CDR2 YYREEE (reference sequence). Filled out from reference TRBV5-4 and TRBJ2-1, the complete variable domain reads ETGVTQSPTHLIKTRGQQVTLRCSSQSGHNTVSWYQQALGQGPQFIFQYYREEENGRGNFPPRFSGLQFPNYSSELNVNALELDDSALYLCASSFIKGTESYNEQFFGPGTRLTVL.

The chain is built from TRBV29-1 and TRBJ1-4; D not certain. The CDR3 has 11 amino acids. Trimming took 2 bases from V and 7 from J, leaving 5 bases between them. Germline loops: CDR1 SQVTM, CDR2 ANQGSEA. The CDR3 bases are TGCAGCGTTGAAAGGAGTGAAAAACTGTTTTTT. It yields the protein CSVERSEKLFF.

This chain uses TRBV5-1 with TRBJ1-4; 8 bases fit TRBD1. Germline V lookup: CDR1 SGHRS, CDR2 YFSETQ. Trimming cost V 5 bases and J 3 bases; bases outside gene matches: 6. CDR3 length equals 15 residues. The CDR3 nucleotides read TGCGCCAGCAGGAAAACAGGGGGACCTAATGAAAAACTGTTTTTT. It translates to CASRKTGGPNEKLFF.

The chain couples TRBV5-1 to TRBJ1-2; 9 bases agree with TRBD1. The CDR3 length is 16 residues. The V segment lost 0 bases and the J segment 5 bases; nucleotides outside the gene matches: 8. Germline CDR1 and CDR2: SGHRS and YFSETQ. This CDR3 is CASSLVRGQGIYGYTF. Written as DNA, the CDR3 is TGCGCCAGCAGCTTGGTTAGGGGACAGGGAATTTATGGCTACACCTTC.

This clone was observed a single time. V gene TRBV15 combines with J gene TRBJ1-2; 11 bases are shared with TRBD1. The CDR3 runs 18 residues. CDR1 is LNHNV and CDR2 is YYDKDF in the germline V gene (reference sequence). Losses at the gene ends were 3 bases for V and 4 bases for J; bases not matched to a gene: 13. CDR3 nucleotide sequence: TGTGCCACCAGCAGTTCCGGCGGACAGGGGGCATTCGGCTATGGCTACACCTTC. This gives the protein CATSSSGGQGAFGYGYTF.

The rearrangement uses TRBV28 and TRBJ1-4; D remains unclear. The germline V gene encodes CDR1 MDHEN and CDR2 SYDVKM. V was pared by 7 bases and J by 8 bases, with 11 bases between. The CDR3 contains 12 residues. As DNA, the CDR3 is TGTGCCAGCACCGCCGGGAAAGAAAAACTGTTTTTT. Encoded protein: CASTAGKEKLFF.

This chain joins TRBV11-2 and TRBJ2-1; TRBD1 matches 7 bases. The V and J ends lost 0 bases and 3 bases, in that order; junction bases with no gene match: 8. Germline V gene sequence: CDR1 SGHAT, CDR2 FQNNGV. This CDR3 is built from 17 residues. The CDR3 spells CASSLDRWDSDYNEQFF. The CDR3 nucleotides are TGTGCCAGCAGCTTAGATCGATGGGACAGTGACTACAATGAGCAGTTCTTC.

The V and J genes are TRBV7-2 and TRBJ2-1; TRBD1 matches 8 bases. Trimming cost V 5 bases and J 6 bases; bases outside gene matches: 12. The CDR3 is made up of 16 amino acids. The V gene's germline CDR1 is SGHTA and CDR2 FQGNSA. The DNA for the CDR3 is TGTGCCAGCAGCCGTAATCAGGGGGCTAGGGGCAATGAGCAGTTCTTC. Encoded protein: CASSRNQGARGNEQFF.

V is TRBV6-1 and J is TRBJ1-5; D is ambiguous. V lost 1 base and J lost 9, with 16 bases in between. Germline lookup yields CDR1 MNHNS and CDR2 SASEGT. This CDR3 is 15 amino acids long. The CDR3 bases are TGTGCCAGCAGTGAAGGGTGGAGCTCCCAAGGGCCCCAGCATTTT. Translation gives CASSEGWSSQGPQHF.

The J gene is TRBJ2-3, the V gene TRBV19; no definite D call. This CDR3 spans 16 amino acids. The germline CDR1 and CDR2 sequences are LNHDA and SQIVND (reference sequence). V lost 1 base to trimming and J lost 4 bases, with 15 bases between them. The CDR3 sequence is CASSIGPWAAPDTQYF. The CDR3 DNA reads as TGTGCCAGTAGTATAGGTCCATGGGCAGCCCCAGATACGCAGTATTTT.

The chain uses TRBV4-3 and TRBJ1-5, with a possible D match to TRBD1 (5 bases). This CDR3 spans 16 amino acids. The V end was cut by 3 bases, the J end by 5 bases, with 17 bases between. CDR1 and CDR2 from the germline V gene are LGHNA and YSLEER. The CDR3 DNA is TGCGCCAGCAGCCATCGACGACAGAGGACCCATCAGCCCCAGCATTTT. This gives the protein CASSHRRQRTHQPQHF.

The V gene is TRBV7-3, the J gene TRBJ1-3, with D maybe TRBD1 (6 bases). In germline, CDR1 is SGHTA, CDR2 FQGTGA. The CDR3 runs to 17 residues. The ends were cut back, 1 base at V and 0 bases at J, with 13 bases in the middle. CDR3 region: CASSLNGGQYSGNTIYF. The CDR3 DNA reads as TGTGCCAGCAGCTTAAATGGAGGACAGTACTCTGGAAACACCATATATTTT.

In this sample, this clone turned up a few times. The genes are TRBV30 and TRBJ1-6; D perhaps matches TRBD1 (6 bases). The CDR3 loop spans 14 amino acids. V was cut by 3 bases and J by 6 bases, with 12 bases left in between. Germline V gene lookup returns CDR1 GTSNPN and CDR2 SVGIG (reference sequence). CDR3 amino acids: CAWSRGGANSPLHF. CDR3 in DNA: TGTGCCTGGAGCAGGGGAGGGGCTAATTCACCCCTCCACTTT.

The chain has TRBV19 and TRBJ2-7, with 7 bases aligning to TRBD1. The length of the CDR3 is 15 residues. Losses at the gene ends were 1 base for V and 2 bases for J; bases not matched to a gene: 5. Germline CDR1 is LNHDA and CDR2 is SQIVND (reference sequence). The CDR3 DNA follows: TGTGCCAGTAGTATAGCTTTACAGGGGCCCTACGAGCAGTACTTC. It is translated as CASSIALQGPYEQYF.

The chain couples TRBV7-9 to TRBJ1-1; a possible D gene is TRBD1 (6 bases). Trimming removed 7 bases from V and 0 bases from J, with 18 bases in between. Germline assignment: CDR1 SEHNR and CDR2 FQNEAQ (reference sequence). CDR3 length: 16 amino acids. The CDR3 is CASTTLGAVVNTEAFF. The CDR3 region has the DNA TGTGCCAGCACCACTTTGGGGGCTGTGGTGAACACTGAAGCTTTCTTT.

This chain connects TRBV6-6 to TRBJ1-2; a weak D match, TRBD1 (5 bases). Trimming took 0 bases from V and 7 from J, leaving 9 bases between them. Looked up from germline, CDR1 is MNHNY and CDR2 is SVGAGI (reference sequence). The CDR3 runs 13 residues. CDR3 region: CASSYSGGAGYTF. CDR3 sequence (DNA): TGTGCCAGCAGTTACTCGGGAGGGGCTGGCTACACCTTC.

The rearrangement uses TRBV9 and TRBJ2-3; TRBD1 might be the D (6 bases). V lost 5 bases and J 5 bases, leaving 9 bases between the germline ends. This CDR3 contains 12 residues. CDR1 and CDR2 (germline): SGDLS, YYNGEE. CDR3 sequence: CASSEGVDTQYF. In nucleotides, the CDR3 is TGTGCCAGCAGTGAGGGGGTAGATACGCAGTATTTT.

The rearrangement uses TRBV6-6 and TRBJ1-1; unclear D gene. V lost 4 bases to trimming and J lost 10 bases, with 7 bases between them. The CDR3 totals 10 residues. Looked up from germline, CDR1 is MNHNY and CDR2 is SVGAGI (reference sequence). The CDR3 DNA sequence: TGTGCCAGCAGTTCAGAGGTAGCTTTCTTT. Its protein is CASSSEVAFF.

The CDR3 nucleotides are TGTGCCAGCAGCAAAACCCCTCTGGGACTAGCGGGGGTAACAGATACGCAGTATTTT. Residues: CASSKTPLGLAGVTDTQYF. The chain joins TRBV7-2 to TRBJ2-3; TRBD2 matches 14 bases. V lost 5 bases and J lost 3; bases outside the gene matches: 13. CDR1 is SGHTA, CDR2 FQGNSA, per germline. This CDR3 has 19 amino acids. Combining the CDR3 with reference TRBV7-2 and TRBJ2-3 gives the whole variable domain GAGVSQSPSNKVTEKGKDVELRCDPISGHTALYWYRQSLGQGLEFLIYFQGNSAPDKSGLPSDRFSAERTGGSVSTLTIQRTQQEDSAVYLCASSKTPLGLAGVTDTQYFGPGTRLTVL.

This rearrangement joins TRBV6-1 to TRBJ2-7, with D uncertain. The germline CDR1 and CDR2 sequences are MNHNS and SASEGT. V lost 7 bases, J lost 7 bases, and 20 bases lay in between. The CDR3 totals 14 residues. The CDR3 nucleotides are TGTGCCAGCACTCCAGGCCAGGCCTTACAAGAGCAGTACTTC. Its protein product is CASTPGQALQEQYF.

The chain joins TRBV30 to TRBJ1-4; TRBD1 is a possible D gene (5 bases). V was trimmed by 3 bases and J by 0 bases, leaving 8 bases between them. CDR3 length: 14 amino acids. Germline V gene sequence: CDR1 GTSNPN, CDR2 SVGIG (reference sequence). CDR3 in amino acids: CAWSLTATNEKLFF. Written as DNA, the CDR3 is TGTGCCTGGAGCCTGACAGCAACTAATGAAAAACTGTTTTTT.

CDR3 sequence: CASGIGLRYNEQFF. The CDR3 region has the DNA TGTGCCAGTGGGATAGGACTACGATACAATGAGCAGTTCTTC. V gene TRBV9 combines with J gene TRBJ2-1, with D tentatively TRBD2 (6 bases). The V end was cut by 8 bases, the J end by 4 bases, with 16 bases between. The CDR3 totals 14 residues. Germline CDR1 reads SGDLS; CDR2 reads YYNGEE.

This chain links TRBV5-6 with TRBJ1-6, with TRBD1 identical over 8 bases. V shed 4 bases, J shed 8 bases, and the junction held 8 bases outside the gene matches. CDR1 is SGHDT and CDR2 is YYEEEE in the germline V gene. The length of the CDR3 is 15 residues. This chain's CDR3 is CASSRSGGVDSPLHF. CDR3 nucleotide sequence: TGTGCCAGCAGCCGTTCAGGGGGCGTAGATTCACCCCTCCACTTT.

The chain employs TRBV7-2 and TRBJ2-1; D is undetermined. The ends were cut back, 1 base at V and 4 bases at J, with 8 bases in the middle. The CDR3 totals 14 residues. CDR1 is SGHTA, CDR2 FQGNSA, per germline. The CDR3 DNA reads as TGTGCCAGCAGCTTAGTTGTTACTTACAATGAGCAGTTCTTC. Its translation: CASSLVVTYNEQFF.

This clone was recorded once. The chain has TRBV2 and TRBJ2-7; a weak D match, TRBD2 (5 bases). The V and J ends lost 6 bases and 0 bases respectively, with 12 bases between them. The CDR3 spans 14 residues. CDR1 is SNHLY, CDR2 FYNNEI, per germline. Here the CDR3 reads CASRGRVLSYEQYF. Here the CDR3 DNA reads TGTGCCAGCAGAGGGCGGGTCCTCTCCTACGAGCAGTACTTC.

The chain has TRBV6-5 and TRBJ1-1; no clear D. Germline V gene data show CDR1 as MNHEY and CDR2 as SVGAGI. CDR3 length: 11 residues. V dropped 5 bases and J dropped 6 bases, with 7 bases sitting between them. The chain's CDR3 is CASSVRSEAFF. The CDR3 DNA follows: TGTGCCAGCAGTGTGCGGTCTGAAGCTTTCTTT.

The chain combines TRBV7-2 with TRBJ2-3; 9 nucleotides align to TRBD2. The germline V gene has CDR1 SGHTA and CDR2 FQGNSA. The trim removed 1 base at V and 6 bases at J, leaving 8 bases unmatched. This CDR3 is built from 16 residues. This CDR3 is CASSLGAGGRFDTQYF. CDR3 nucleotide sequence: TGTGCCAGCAGCTTAGGCGCGGGGGGGCGTTTTGATACGCAGTATTTT.

The CDR3 sequence is CASSRQGGGYTF. DNA for the CDR3: TGTGCCAGCAGTCGGCAGGGAGGCGGCTACACCTTC. The rearrangement uses TRBV6-5 and TRBJ1-2, with D possibly TRBD1 on 5 matching bases. CDR1 and CDR2 (germline): MNHEY, SVGAGI. The V and J ends lost 5 bases and 8 bases respectively, with 12 bases between them. The CDR3 runs to 12 residues.

The chain combines TRBV19 with TRBJ1-5; TRBD1 matches 7 bases. CDR3 length: 16 amino acids. J gave up 0 bases and V 4 bases, and 6 bases lay outside the gene matches. The V gene's germline CDR1 is LNHDA and CDR2 SQIVND (reference sequence). CDR3 coding DNA: TGTGCCAGTAGTACCACAGGGGCCTATAGCAATCAGCCCCAGCATTTT. Translated: CASSTTGAYSNQPQHF. The variable domain in full, completed from reference TRBV19 and TRBJ1-5, reads DGGITQSPKYLFRKEGQNVTLSCEQNLNHDAMYWYRQDPGQGLRLIYYSQIVNDFQKGDIAEGYSVSREKKESFPLTVTSAQKNPTAFYLCASSTTGAYSNQPQHFGDGTRLSIL.